This section outlines one TCR beta chain sequence together with its context. A junction boundary mismatches the germline segment, possibly from a read error. These data belong to a study of T-cell reconstitution after alpha-beta-depleted transplantation in children. Molecular barcoding with unique molecular identifiers was used for the TCRbeta library. Using its own MiXCR run on the PCR reads, TCRdb lists one record per CDR3 protein. This table has 190,000 or so distinct CDR3 sequences, 13% to 15% appearing once. The CDR3 loop spans 15 amino acids. Germline CDR1 reads LGHDT; CDR2 reads YNNKEL (reference sequence).

The chain links TRBV3-1 to TRBJ2-7, with 7 bases matching TRBD1. The sequencing here drew on PBMCs from the stem cell graft donor, taken from the stem cell graft. This TCR came from a human donor who donated a stem cell graft to a child with acute lymphoblastic leukemia. The CDR3 spells CASCQVPQGDYEQYF. DNA of the CDR3: TGTGCCAGCTGCCAAGTCCCGCAGGGGGACTACGAGCAGTACTTC.